This entry lists 22 T cell receptor beta chains sequenced from one sample in a study of human T cells and chemical hapten exposure. The sample's time point: patch test 1, 2 weeks after DPC sensitization. Treatment here: therapeutic diphenylcyclopropenone sensitization with weekly scalp DPC. One entry per CDR3 protein, called by TCRdb with MiXCR from the RACE reads. Of 150,000 to 200,000 distinct CDR3 sequences listed, roughly 15% are singletons. Here the sequenced sample was whole blood, taken in connection with sensitization to the hapten diphenylcyclopropenone (DPC). Receptor source: a woman in her thirties with alopecia areata. Some clones in this sample may be carry-over from other donors' samples.

In this sample, this clonotype turned up a few times. This rearrangement joins TRBV7-2 to TRBJ1-2; D ambiguous. Germline CDR1 and CDR2: SGHTA and FQGNSA. The CDR3 has 14 amino acids. Trimming cost V 4 bases and J 4 bases, with 13 bases left between them. This CDR3 reads CASSSQGRGYGYTF. CDR3 coding DNA: TGTGCCAGCAGCTCCCAAGGACGGGGCTATGGCTACACCTTC.

This clonotype has only a few counts. The chain recombines TRBV4-3 with TRBJ1-6; D gene uncertain. Germline-derived CDR1 and CDR2 are LGHNA and YSLEER. The CDR3 covers 15 residues. Trimming took off 4 bases at V and 6 bases at J, with 13 bases between the two ends. The CDR3 spells CASSLLTGSNSPLHF. The CDR3 coding sequence is TGCGCCAGCAGCCTTCTGACCGGGAGTAATTCACCCCTCCACTTT.

CDR3: CASSFRGRAEGELFF. The CDR3 coding sequence is TGTGCCAGCAGCTTCCGCGGGAGGGCCGAAGGGGAGCTGTTTTTT. V is TRBV11-2 and J is TRBJ2-2; 9 bases map to TRBD2. CDR3 length: 15 amino acids. Germline CDR1 is SGHAT and CDR2 is FQNNGV. J lost 8 bases, V lost 3 bases, and 7 bases had no gene match.

This clonotype was recorded many times. This chain joins TRBV7-9 and TRBJ1-2; D not certain. Between the trimmed V and J ends, which lost 4 bases and 6 bases, there was a span of 9 bases. The CDR3 contains 12 residues. Germline CDR1 reads SEHNR; CDR2 reads FQNEAQ (reference sequence). The CDR3, as DNA: TGTGCCAGCAGCTCCTCCTCAGATGGCTACACCTTC. Encoded protein: CASSSSSDGYTF.

This clonotype was found a few times. This rearrangement joins TRBV6-6 to TRBJ2-3; perhaps TRBD1 as D (6 bases). Germline-derived CDR1 and CDR2 are MNHNY and SVGAGI (reference sequence). Trimming took 4 bases from V and 0 from J, leaving 14 bases between them. This CDR3 is built from 16 residues. In DNA form, the CDR3 reads TGTGCCAGCAGTTCCTTCGGGGACACTAGCACAGATACGCAGTATTTT. Protein product: CASSSFGDTSTDTQYF.

The chain couples TRBV6-5 to TRBJ2-7; D is unresolved. Germline V gene lookup returns CDR1 MNHEY and CDR2 SVGAGI. Trimming shortened V by 8 bases and J by 3 bases, and 14 bases separated the two germline ends. This CDR3 is built from 13 residues. The CDR3 sequence is CASGKGWGYEQYF. The CDR3 nucleotides are TGTGCCAGCGGTAAGGGATGGGGCTACGAGCAGTACTTC.

In this sample, this clonotype turned up many times. The chain joins TRBV7-2 to TRBJ1-2, with D possibly TRBD1 on 5 matching bases. Trimming left V 0 bases short and J 8 bases short, with 13 bases between. CDR3 length: 14 residues. Looked up from germline, CDR1 is SGHTA and CDR2 is FQGNSA. DNA for the CDR3: TGTGCCAGCAGCTTAGCGGGGACCGATTGGGGCTACACCTTC. As protein: CASSLAGTDWGYTF. Supplemented by reference TRBV7-2 and TRBJ1-2, the full variable domain reads GAGVSQSPSNKVTEKGKDVELRCDPISGHTALYWYRQSLGQGLEFLIYFQGNSAPDKSGLPSDRFSAERTGGSVSTLTIQRTQQEDSAVYLCASSLAGTDWGYTFGSGTRLTVV.

In this sample, this clonotype turned up a few times. The genes are TRBV7-8 and TRBJ1-1, with D unresolved. Germline loops: CDR1 SGHVS, CDR2 FQNEAQ. The CDR3 is made up of 14 amino acids. V was trimmed by 1 base and J by 11 bases, leaving 17 bases between them. In nucleotides, the CDR3 is TGTGCCAGCAGCTTAGGGGCCCCCGCAGTCAGCGCTTTCTTT. This encodes CASSLGAPAVSAFF.

The chain has TRBV20-1 and TRBJ2-4; no clear D gene. The ends were cut back, 4 bases at V and 5 bases at J, with 9 bases in the middle. The CDR3 sequence is 12 residues long. Germline lookup yields CDR1 DFQATT and CDR2 SNEGSKA (reference sequence). For the CDR3, the DNA is TGCAGTGCTATCAGTGAAGAAAACATTCAGTACTTC. It specifies CSAISEENIQYF.

The rearrangement uses TRBV11-2 and TRBJ1-1, with D unclear. V was trimmed by 0 bases and J by 0 bases, leaving 17 bases between them. Germline CDR1 reads SGHAT; CDR2 reads FQNNGV. CDR3 length equals 18 residues. The CDR3 DNA follows: TGTGCCAGCAGCTTAGATTACGGTCGAGGCGGCATGAACACTGAAGCTTTCTTT. As protein: CASSLDYGRGGMNTEAFF.

This clonotype has more than one count but fewer than ten. The chain employs TRBV20-1 and TRBJ2-2, with TRBD1 matching 7 bases. V lost 1 base to trimming and J lost 7 bases; unmatched junction nucleotides: 9. Germline V gene data show CDR1 as DFQATT and CDR2 as SNEGSKA (reference sequence). This CDR3 is built from 15 residues. The CDR3 coding sequence is TGCAGTGCTAGAGTCGGGACAGCTGGGGGCGGGGAGCTGTTTTTT. Its protein is CSARVGTAGGGELFF.

V is TRBV7-2 and J is TRBJ2-5; D unresolved. CDR3 size: 13 residues. The V and J ends lost 3 bases and 6 bases respectively, with 11 bases between them. Germline V gene sequence: CDR1 SGHTA, CDR2 FQGNSA. CDR3 sequence: CASSFGQLQTQYF. The CDR3 DNA sequence: TGTGCCAGCAGCTTTGGGCAATTACAGACCCAGTACTTC.

The V and J genes are TRBV4-3 and TRBJ2-6; D ambiguous. The CDR3 extends over 16 amino acids. V shed 3 bases and J shed 0 bases, with 9 bases lying between them. Germline CDR1 is LGHNA and CDR2 is YSLEER. CDR3: CASSQDGYSGANVLTF. CDR3 DNA: TGCGCCAGCAGCCAGGACGGGTACTCTGGGGCCAACGTCCTGACTTTC.

This clonotype was seen many times. Here the CDR3 DNA reads TGCAGTGCTAGAGTTGGAGAGACGAGCTATGGCTACACCTTC. The encoded protein is CSARVGETSYGYTF. The chain joins TRBV20-1 to TRBJ1-2; D uncertain. There are 14 residues in the CDR3. CDR1 is DFQATT and CDR2 is SNEGSKA in the germline V gene (reference sequence). V gave up 1 base and J gave up 4 bases, with 13 bases separating them.

The table lists this clonotype with many counts. The rearrangement uses TRBV20-1 and TRBJ1-1; 9 bases fit TRBD1. Trimming removed 3 bases from V and 5 bases from J; junction bases left unmatched: 7. The CDR3 contains 14 residues. Per germline, CDR1 DFQATT and CDR2 SNEGSKA (reference sequence). The CDR3 region is CSASRGTGRTEAFF. In DNA form, the CDR3 reads TGCAGTGCTAGTAGGGGGACAGGGAGGACTGAAGCTTTCTTT.

The chain employs TRBV5-1 and TRBJ2-1; 8 bases line up with TRBD2. After removal of 1 base from V and 6 bases from J, the junction contained 3 bases not matched to a gene. The length of the CDR3 is 14 residues. Germline CDR1 and CDR2: SGHRS and YFSETQ. CDR3 region: CASSLPGGGNEQFF. The CDR3 nucleotides are TGCGCCAGCAGCTTGCCGGGAGGGGGCAATGAGCAGTTCTTC.

The sample holds a few counts of this clonotype. The chain carries TRBV28 and TRBJ2-1, with D tentatively TRBD1 (6 bases). With 1 base removed from V and 2 bases from J, the gap between germline ends came to 12 bases. This CDR3 region has 16 residues. CDR1 and CDR2 (germline): MDHEN, SYDVKM. CDR3 amino acids: CASSLSQGFAYNEQFF. Written as DNA, the CDR3 is TGTGCCAGCAGTTTATCCCAGGGGTTTGCCTACAATGAGCAGTTCTTC.

This rearrangement joins TRBV4-2 to TRBJ2-3, with D perhaps given as TRBD1 or TRBD2 (7 bases each). Germline V CDR1 and CDR2: LGHNA, YNFKEQ. The V end lost 2 bases, the J end lost 5 bases, and 26 bases lay between the germline ends. There are 19 residues in the CDR3. The CDR3 here is CASSQPTGAVAGAGDTQYF. For the CDR3, the DNA is TGTGCCAGCAGCCAACCCACAGGGGCGGTAGCGGGCGCAGGAGATACGCAGTATTTT.

In its sample, this clonotype was seen a few times. This chain uses TRBV29-1 with TRBJ1-1; D might be TRBD1 (6 bases). Trimming took 4 bases from V and 0 from J, leaving 15 bases between them. CDR1 is SQVTM and CDR2 is ANQGSEA in the germline V gene. This CDR3 comprises 15 residues. CDR3 nucleotide sequence: TGCAGCGTTGCGGAACAGGGCTGGATGAACACTGAAGCTTTCTTT. Encoded protein: CSVAEQGWMNTEAFF.

In its sample, this clonotype was seen many times. The rearrangement links TRBV7-6 to TRBJ2-3, with D perhaps assigned TRBD1 or TRBD2 (6 bases each). There are 18 residues in the CDR3. CDR1 is SGHVS, CDR2 FNYEAQ, per germline. V lost 1 base and J 2 bases, leaving 19 bases between the germline ends. As DNA, the CDR3 is TGTGCCAGCAGCTTAGGGAGGGGGAGACAGGTTTCCACAGATACGCAGTATTTT. This encodes CASSLGRGRQVSTDTQYF.

Turning to this clonotype: The junction does not match germline at one end; this may be a read error. The chain links TRBV27 to TRBJ2-7; tentatively, D is TRBD1 (6 bases). The CDR3 has 15 amino acids. Germline CDR1 is MNHEY and CDR2 is SMNVEV (reference sequence). The CDR3 sequence: CAISSRQDKSYEQYF. DNA of the CDR3: TGTGCCATCAGTTCCCGACAGGACAAGTCCTACGAGCAGTACTTC.

This clonotype was seen many times. This chain joins TRBV11-2 and TRBJ2-3; TRBD2 aligns across 13 bases. CDR3 length: 16 residues. The V gene end was trimmed by 6 bases and the J gene end by 6 bases; junction bases not matched to a gene: 9. CDR1 and CDR2 (germline): SGHAT, FQNNGV. The CDR3 nucleotides read TGTGCCAGCAGTTGGACTAGCGGGAGCGGTATGGATACGCAGTATTTT. Translated: CASSWTSGSGMDTQYF.